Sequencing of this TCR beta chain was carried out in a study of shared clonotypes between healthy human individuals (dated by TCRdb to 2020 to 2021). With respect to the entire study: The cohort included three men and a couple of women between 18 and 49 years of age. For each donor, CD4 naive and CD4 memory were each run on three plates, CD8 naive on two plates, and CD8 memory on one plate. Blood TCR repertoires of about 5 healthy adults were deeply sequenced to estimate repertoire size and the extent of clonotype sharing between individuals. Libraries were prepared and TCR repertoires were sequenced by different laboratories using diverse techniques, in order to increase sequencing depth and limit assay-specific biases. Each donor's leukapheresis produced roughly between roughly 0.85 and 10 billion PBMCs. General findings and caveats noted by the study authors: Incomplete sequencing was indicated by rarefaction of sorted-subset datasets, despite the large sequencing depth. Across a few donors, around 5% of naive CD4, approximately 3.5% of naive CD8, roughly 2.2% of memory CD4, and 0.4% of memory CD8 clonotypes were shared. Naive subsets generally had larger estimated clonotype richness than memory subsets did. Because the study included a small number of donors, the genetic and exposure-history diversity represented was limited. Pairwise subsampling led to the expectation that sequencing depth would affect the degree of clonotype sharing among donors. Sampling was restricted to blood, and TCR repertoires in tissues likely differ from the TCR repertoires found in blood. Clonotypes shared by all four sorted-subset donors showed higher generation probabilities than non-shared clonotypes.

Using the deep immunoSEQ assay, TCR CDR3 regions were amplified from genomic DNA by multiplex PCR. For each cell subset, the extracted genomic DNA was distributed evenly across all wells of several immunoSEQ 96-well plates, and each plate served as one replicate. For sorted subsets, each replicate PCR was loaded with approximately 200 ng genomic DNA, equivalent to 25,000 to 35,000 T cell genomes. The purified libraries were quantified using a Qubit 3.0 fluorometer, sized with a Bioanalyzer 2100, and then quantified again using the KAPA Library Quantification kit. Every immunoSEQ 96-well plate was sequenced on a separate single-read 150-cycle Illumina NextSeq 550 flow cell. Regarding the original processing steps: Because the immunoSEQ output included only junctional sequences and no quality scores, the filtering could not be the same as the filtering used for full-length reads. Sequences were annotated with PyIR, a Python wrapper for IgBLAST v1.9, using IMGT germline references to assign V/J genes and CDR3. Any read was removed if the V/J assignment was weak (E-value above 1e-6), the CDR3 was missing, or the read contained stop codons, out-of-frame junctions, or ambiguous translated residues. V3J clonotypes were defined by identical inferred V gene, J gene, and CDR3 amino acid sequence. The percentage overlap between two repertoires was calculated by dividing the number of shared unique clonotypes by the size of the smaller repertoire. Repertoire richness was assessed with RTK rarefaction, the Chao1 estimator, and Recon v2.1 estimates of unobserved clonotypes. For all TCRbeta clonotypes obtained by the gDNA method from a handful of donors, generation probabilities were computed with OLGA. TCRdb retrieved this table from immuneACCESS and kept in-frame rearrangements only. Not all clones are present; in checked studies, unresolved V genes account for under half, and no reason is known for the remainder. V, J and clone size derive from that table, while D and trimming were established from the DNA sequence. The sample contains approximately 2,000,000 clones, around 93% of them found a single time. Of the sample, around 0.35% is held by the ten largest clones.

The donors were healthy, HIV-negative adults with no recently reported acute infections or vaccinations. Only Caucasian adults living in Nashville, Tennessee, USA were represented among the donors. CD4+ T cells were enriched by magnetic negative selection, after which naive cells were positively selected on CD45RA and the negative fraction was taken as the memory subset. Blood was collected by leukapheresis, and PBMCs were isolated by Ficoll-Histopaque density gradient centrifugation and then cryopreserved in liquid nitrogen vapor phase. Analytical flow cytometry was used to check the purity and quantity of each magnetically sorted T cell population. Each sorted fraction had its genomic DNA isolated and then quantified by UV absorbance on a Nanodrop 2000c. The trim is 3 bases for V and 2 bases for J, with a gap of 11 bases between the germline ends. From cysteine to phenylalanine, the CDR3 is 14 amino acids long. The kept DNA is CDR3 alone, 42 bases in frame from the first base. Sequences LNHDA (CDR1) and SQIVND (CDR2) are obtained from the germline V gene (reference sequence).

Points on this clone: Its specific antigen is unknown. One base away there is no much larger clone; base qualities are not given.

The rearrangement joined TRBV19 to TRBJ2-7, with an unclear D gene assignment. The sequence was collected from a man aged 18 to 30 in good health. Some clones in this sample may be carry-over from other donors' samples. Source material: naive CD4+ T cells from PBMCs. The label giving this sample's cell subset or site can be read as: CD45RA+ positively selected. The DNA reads TGTGCCAGTAGTATGGGCGCAGGTGCCTACGAGCAGTACTTC. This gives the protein CASSMGAGAYEQYF.